The 21 T cell receptor beta chains below all came from one sample that was sequenced in a study of OX40 agonist ivuxolimab in advanced cancers. Sequencing used immunoSEQ multiplex PCR; TCRdb keeps in-frame clones, though not all of them. Seen here are roughly 110,000 clones, roughly nine tenths observed once, and the top ten hold approximately 0.52%. Specimen: CD4+ or CD8+ T cells sorted from blood, collected in a trial of the OX40 agonist ivuxolimab. These receptors were obtained from an adult with an advanced solid tumor such as melanoma, head and neck, liver or kidney cancer.

J is TRBJ1-2 and V is TRBV6-5, with TRBD1 identical over 10 bases. V gave up 4 bases and J gave up 6 bases; unmatched junction bases: 8. Germline assignment: CDR1 MNHEY and CDR2 SVGAGI. The CDR3 consists of 15 residues. The CDR3 loop reads CASSSPGTGEHGYTF. The CDR3 bases are TGTGCCAGCAGTTCTCCCGGGACAGGGGAACATGGCTACACCTTC.

This clone has only one observation. The chain recombines TRBV28 with TRBJ2-7, with TRBD1 as a possible D gene (8 bases). CDR3 length: 11 residues. In germline, CDR1 is MDHEN, CDR2 SYDVKM. The ends were cut back, 5 bases at V and 12 bases at J, with 14 bases in the middle. CDR3 DNA sequence: TGTGCCAGCAGTACTACAGGGGGGGTGTACTTC. Residues: CASSTTGGVYF.

CDR3 DNA: TGTGCCAGCAGTGAACACGGACAGGGAAGCACAGATACGCAGTATTTT. Translated, it gives CASSEHGQGSTDTQYF. The chain links TRBV27 to TRBJ2-3, with 8 bases that match TRBD1. The CDR3 consists of 16 residues. J gave up 0 bases and V 5 bases, and 7 bases lay outside the gene matches. Germline CDR1 and CDR2: MNHEY and SMNVEV (reference sequence).

The CDR3 DNA reads TGCGCCAGCAGCCAAATTTCGGGCAGGGGGTCGTCCTATGGCTACACCTTC. Translating gives CASSQISGRGSSYGYTF. V gene TRBV4-1 combines with J gene TRBJ1-2; 7 bases line up with TRBD1. The junction had 13 bases not matched to a gene; V was cut back by 2 bases and J by 4 bases. Germline CDR1 is MGHRA and CDR2 is YSYEKL. This CDR3 has 17 residues.

This rearrangement joins TRBV7-6 to TRBJ2-5; D is uncertain. The germline V and J ends were trimmed by 5 bases and 5 bases, with 12 bases remaining between them. The germline CDR1 and CDR2 sequences are SGHVS and FNYEAQ. The CDR3 is made up of 13 amino acids. The CDR3: CASSNGRQETQYF. The CDR3 bases are TGTGCCAGCAGCAATGGACGGCAGGAGACCCAGTACTTC.

The CDR3 here is CASSITDRSSGNTIYF. CDR3 DNA sequence: TGCGCCAGCAGCATAACGGACAGGTCCTCTGGAAACACCATATATTTT. The chain employs TRBV5-1 and TRBJ1-3, with TRBD1 matching over 7 bases. The germline gives CDR1 SGHRS, CDR2 YFSETQ. The CDR3 contains 16 residues. V trimming: 4 bases; J trimming: 0 bases; junction bases outside the gene matches: 7.

The chain links TRBV7-2 to TRBJ2-3; D gene ambiguous. The length of the CDR3 is 13 residues. Germline CDR1 SGHTA, CDR2 FQGNSA. The V end was cut by 0 bases, the J end by 2 bases, with 3 bases between. As DNA, the CDR3 is TGTGCCAGCAGCTTAGCCCACACAGATACGCAGTATTTT. Its translation is CASSLAHTDTQYF.

V and J are TRBV5-5 and TRBJ2-5, with D tentatively TRBD1 (5 bases). Germline CDR1 SGHKS, CDR2 YYEKEE (reference sequence). CDR3 length equals 14 residues. The V end lost 3 bases, the J end lost 1 base, and 10 bases lay between the germline ends. CDR3 in amino acids: CASSWGNSQETQYF. The DNA of the CDR3 is TGTGCCAGCAGCTGGGGCAACAGCCAAGAGACCCAGTACTTC. The full variable domain, completed using reference TRBV5-5 and TRBJ2-5, is DAGVTQSPTHLIKTRGQQVTLRCSPISGHKSVSWYQQVLGQGPQFIFQYYEKEERGRGNFPDRFSARQFPNYSSELNVNALLLGDSALYLCASSWGNSQETQYFGPGTRLLVL.

The gene calls are TRBV28 and TRBJ1-4, with TRBD1 matching 7 bases. Trimming at V came to 3 bases and at J to 5 bases, leaving 6 bases not matched to a gene. Germline CDR1 MDHEN, CDR2 SYDVKM. The CDR3 spans 15 residues. The CDR3 coding sequence is TGTGCCAGCAGTTTGTCGGACAGGCAAAATGAAAAACTGTTTTTT. It is translated as CASSLSDRQNEKLFF.

V and J are TRBV9 and TRBJ1-4; 9 nucleotides align to TRBD1. Per germline, CDR1 SGDLS and CDR2 YYNGEE. This CDR3 region has 17 residues. J lost 5 bases, V lost 1 base, and 9 bases had no gene match. The CDR3 DNA reads as TGTGCCAGCAGCGTAATTAGGAAGACAGGGGGAAATGAAAAACTGTTTTTT. Translation: CASSVIRKTGGNEKLFF.

This chain joins TRBV28 and TRBJ2-2; tentatively, D is TRBD1 or TRBD2 (5 bases each). This CDR3 contains 17 residues. Trimming took 5 bases from V and 5 from J, leaving 21 bases between them. Germline values: CDR1 MDHEN, CDR2 SYDVKM. Written as DNA, the CDR3 is TGTGCCAGCAGTGCCGTGGGGGTTTCTTTAAAGACCGGGGAGCTGTTTTTT. It yields the protein CASSAVGVSLKTGELFF.

The gene calls are TRBV19 and TRBJ1-6; 9 bases are shared with TRBD1. With 9 bases clipped from V and 7 bases from J, the junction kept 4 bases outside the gene matches. The CDR3 runs to 13 residues. Germline CDR1 reads LNHDA; CDR2 reads SQIVND (reference sequence). CDR3 DNA: TGTGCCAGCGGGACAGGGCAAAATTCACCCCTCCACTTT. Its translation is CASGTGQNSPLHF.

V gene TRBV7-9 combines with J gene TRBJ2-1; D is perhaps TRBD1 (5 bases). Germline CDR1 reads SEHNR; CDR2 reads FQNEAQ (reference sequence). V was shortened by 7 bases and J by 6 bases, with 16 bases between the two germline ends. There are 14 residues in the CDR3. In nucleotides, the CDR3 is TGTGCCAGCATGACTCCTCCCACAGGCAATGAGCAGTTCTTC. It translates to CASMTPPTGNEQFF.

The V and J genes are TRBV7-9 and TRBJ2-2; D unclear. Germline CDR1 SEHNR, CDR2 FQNEAQ (reference sequence). The CDR3 consists of 14 residues. V was trimmed by 5 bases and J by 3 bases, leaving 10 bases between them. The CDR3 coding sequence is TGTGCCAGCAGCAGAGAATTAGACACCGGGGAGCTGTTTTTT. It codes for CASSRELDTGELFF.

This chain joins TRBV25-1 and TRBJ2-4; TRBD1 agrees at 8 bases. The V gene's germline CDR1 is MGHDK and CDR2 SYGVNS. This CDR3 is built from 12 residues. Losses at the gene ends were 11 bases for V and 6 bases for J; bases not matched to a gene: 6. CDR3 loop: CAVRTGLNIQYF. CDR3 nucleotide sequence: TGTGCCGTGCGGACAGGGTTAAACATTCAGTACTTC.

The chain has TRBV9 and TRBJ1-3; 7 bases align to TRBD1. The germline V gene has CDR1 SGDLS and CDR2 YYNGEE. The ends lost 4 bases at V and 0 bases at J; junction bases unmatched: 4. This CDR3 comprises 15 residues. The CDR3 spells CASSTGQASGNTIYF. For the CDR3, the DNA is TGTGCCAGCAGCACCGGACAGGCCTCTGGAAACACCATATATTTT. Full variable domain (rest looked up from reference TRBV9 and TRBJ1-3): DSGVTQTPKHLITATGQRVTLRCSPRSGDLSVYWYQQSLDQGLQFLIQYYNGEERAKGNILERFSAQQFPDLHSELNLSSLELGDSALYFCASSTGQASGNTIYFGEGSWLTVV.

The gene calls are TRBV7-9 and TRBJ1-1; D not certain. The CDR3 covers 15 residues. With 2 bases removed from V and 6 bases from J, the gap between germline ends came to 16 bases. From germline, CDR1 is SEHNR and CDR2 FQNEAQ (reference sequence). CDR3 DNA sequence: TGTGCCAGCAGCTTATTAGGCACGGTCGGCGCTGAAGCTTTCTTT. Translating it yields CASSLLGTVGAEAFF.

The chain employs TRBV11-2 and TRBJ2-6, with D uncertain. CDR1 is SGHAT and CDR2 is FQNNGV in the germline V gene. The CDR3 has 14 residues. V lost 6 bases to trimming and J lost 1 base, with 7 bases between them. CDR3 sequence: CASSIHSGANVLTF. Here the CDR3 DNA reads TGTGCCAGCAGTATACATTCTGGGGCCAACGTCCTGACTTTC.

CDR3 DNA: TGTGCCAGCAGCCAAAGCACTAGCGGGGGGGACACGCAGTATTTT. It yields the protein CASSQSTSGGDTQYF. The chain employs TRBV7-7 and TRBJ2-3; 13 bases agree with TRBD2. Trimming removed 5 bases from V and 9 bases from J; junction bases left unmatched: 8. Germline V gene sequence: CDR1 SSHAT, CDR2 FNYEAQ (reference sequence). The CDR3 has 15 residues.

V gene TRBV9 combines with J gene TRBJ2-3, with 15 bases that match TRBD2. Germline-derived CDR1 and CDR2 are SGDLS and YYNGEE. There are 17 residues in the CDR3. V dropped 4 bases and J dropped 3; count of bases not matched to a gene: 6. In nucleotides, the CDR3 is TGTGCCAGCAGCCTTGGGACTAGCGGGGGGAAAACAGATACGCAGTATTTT. Translation gives CASSLGTSGGKTDTQYF.

The chain carries TRBV4-3 and TRBJ2-3; 11 bases are shared with TRBD1. CDR3 size: 14 residues. V was pared by 3 bases and J by 5 bases, with 1 base of the junction left unmatched. Germline values: CDR1 LGHNA, CDR2 YSLEER. The CDR3 protein is CASSQGQGVDTQYF. DNA of the CDR3: TGCGCCAGCAGCCAGGGACAGGGGGTAGATACGCAGTATTTT.